This T cell receptor beta chain was identified during a study of cytomegalovirus exposure and HLA in healthy donors. Germline values: CDR1 SQVTM, CDR2 ANQGSEA. The CDR3 is made up of 15 amino acids. V lost 1 base, J lost 9 bases, and 10 bases stayed unmatched. The data were produced by immunoSEQ multiplex PCR, yet TCRdb's version contains in-frame clones alone and is incomplete. Seen here are roughly 250,000 clones, about 87% observed once, and the top ten hold about 2.8%. This sequence joins TRBV29-1 and TRBJ2-1, with 9 positions matching TRBD2. Material: PBMCs. This receptor was taken from a man in his late teens or twenties in good health and CMV-seronegative. The CDR3 reads CSVEAPPSGDPEQFF. The CDR3 coding sequence is TGCAGCGTTGAAGCCCCGCCTAGCGGGGACCCTGAGCAGTTCTTC.